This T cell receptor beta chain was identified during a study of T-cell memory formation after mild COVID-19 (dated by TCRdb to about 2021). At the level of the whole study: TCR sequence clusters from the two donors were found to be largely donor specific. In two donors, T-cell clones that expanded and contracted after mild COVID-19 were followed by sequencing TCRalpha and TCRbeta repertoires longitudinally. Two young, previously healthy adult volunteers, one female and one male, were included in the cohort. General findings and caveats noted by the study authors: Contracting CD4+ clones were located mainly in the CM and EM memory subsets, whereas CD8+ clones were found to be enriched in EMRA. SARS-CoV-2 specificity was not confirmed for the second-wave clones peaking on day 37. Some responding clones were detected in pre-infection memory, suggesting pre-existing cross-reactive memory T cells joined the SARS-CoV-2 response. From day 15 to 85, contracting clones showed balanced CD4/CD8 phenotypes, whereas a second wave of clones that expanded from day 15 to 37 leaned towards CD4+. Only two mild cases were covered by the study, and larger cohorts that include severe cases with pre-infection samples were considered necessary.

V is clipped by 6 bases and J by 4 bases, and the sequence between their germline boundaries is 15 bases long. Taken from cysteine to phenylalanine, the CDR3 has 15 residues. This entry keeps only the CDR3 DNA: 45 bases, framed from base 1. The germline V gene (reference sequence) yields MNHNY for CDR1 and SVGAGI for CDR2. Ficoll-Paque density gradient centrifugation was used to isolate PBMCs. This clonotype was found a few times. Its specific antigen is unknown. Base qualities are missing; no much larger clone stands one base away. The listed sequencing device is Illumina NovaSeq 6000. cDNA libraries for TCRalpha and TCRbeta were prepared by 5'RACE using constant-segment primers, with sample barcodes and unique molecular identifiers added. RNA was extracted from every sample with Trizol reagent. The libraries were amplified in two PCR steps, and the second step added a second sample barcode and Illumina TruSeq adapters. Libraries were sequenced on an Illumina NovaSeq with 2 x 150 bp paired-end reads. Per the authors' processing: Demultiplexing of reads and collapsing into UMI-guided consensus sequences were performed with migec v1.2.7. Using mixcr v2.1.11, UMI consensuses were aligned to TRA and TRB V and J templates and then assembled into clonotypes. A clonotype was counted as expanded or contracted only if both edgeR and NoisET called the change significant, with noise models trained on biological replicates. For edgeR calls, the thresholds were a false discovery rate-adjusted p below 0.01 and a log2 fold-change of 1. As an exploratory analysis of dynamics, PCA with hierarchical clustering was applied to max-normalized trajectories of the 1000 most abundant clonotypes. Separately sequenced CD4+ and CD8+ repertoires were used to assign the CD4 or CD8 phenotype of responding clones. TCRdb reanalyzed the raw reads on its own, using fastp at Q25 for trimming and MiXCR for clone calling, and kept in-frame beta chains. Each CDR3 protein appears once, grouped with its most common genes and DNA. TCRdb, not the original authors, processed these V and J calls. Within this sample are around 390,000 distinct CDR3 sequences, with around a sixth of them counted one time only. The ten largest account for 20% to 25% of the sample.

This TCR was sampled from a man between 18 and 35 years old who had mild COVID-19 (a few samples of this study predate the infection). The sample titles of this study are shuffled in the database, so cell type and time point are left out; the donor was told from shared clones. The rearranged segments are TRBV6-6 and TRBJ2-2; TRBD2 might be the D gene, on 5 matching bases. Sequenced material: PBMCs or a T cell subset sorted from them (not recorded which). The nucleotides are TGTGCCAGCAGGAGAGGTACGGGGAGCACCGGGGAGCTGTTTTTT. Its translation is CASRRGTGSTGELFF.